This T cell receptor beta chain stems from a study of blood T cell repertoires in COVID-19. CDR1 is MGHRA and CDR2 is YSYEKL in the germline V gene. This CDR3 contains 14 residues. Between the trimmed V and J ends, which lost 2 bases and 1 base, there was a span of 8 bases. In the source study's methods: How many nucleated cells were present was estimated from reference gene primer amplification. The data were produced by immunoSEQ multiplex PCR, yet TCRdb's version contains in-frame clones alone and is incomplete. V, J and clone size reflect that table, while D and trimming were determined from the DNA. The table has over 200,000 clones, about 87% seen once. This clone showed up just a few times.

The chain links TRBV4-1 to TRBJ1-1; no firm D call. The sample was PBMCs or T cells enriched from blood (not recorded which). The receptor was derived from a young man with acute COVID-19. In DNA, the CDR3 is TGCGCCAGCAGCCAATGGAACAGGAACACTGAAGCTTTCTTT. This translates into CASSQWNRNTEAFF.